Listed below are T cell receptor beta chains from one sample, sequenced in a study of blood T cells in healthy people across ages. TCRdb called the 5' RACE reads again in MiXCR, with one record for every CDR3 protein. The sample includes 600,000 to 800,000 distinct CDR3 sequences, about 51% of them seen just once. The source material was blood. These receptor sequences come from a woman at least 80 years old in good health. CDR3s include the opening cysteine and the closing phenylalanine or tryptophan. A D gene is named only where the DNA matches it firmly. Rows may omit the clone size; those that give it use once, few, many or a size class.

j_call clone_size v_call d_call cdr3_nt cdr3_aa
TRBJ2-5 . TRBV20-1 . TGCAGTGCTAGAGACCCCCCGGGGGCGCCGGAGTCCCCACAAGAGACCCAGTACTTC CSARDPPGAPESPQETQYF
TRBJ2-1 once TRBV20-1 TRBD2 TGCAGTGCTACCACTGGGCGGGGGTGGTACAATGAGCAGTTCTTC CSATTGRGWYNEQFF
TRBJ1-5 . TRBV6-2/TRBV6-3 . TGTGCCAGCAGTTCCCCCCCGAGCAATCAGCCCCAGCATTTT CASSSPPSNQPQHF
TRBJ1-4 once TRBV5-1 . TGCGCCAGCAGCTTCAACCCTGGGGGTGAAAAACTGTTTTTT CASSFNPGGEKLFF
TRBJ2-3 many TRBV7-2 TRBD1 TGTGCCAGCAGCTTAGGCTTAGGGGGCGGCGAAGATACGCAGTATTTT CASSLGLGGGEDTQYF
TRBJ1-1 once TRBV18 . TGTGCCAGCTCACCCAGTTCAAGGAACACTGAAGCTTTCTTT CASSPSSRNTEAFF
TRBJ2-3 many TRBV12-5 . TGTGCTAGTGGTTGGGGACGGGGAGCTAGCACAGATACGCAGTATTTT CASGWGRGASTDTQYF
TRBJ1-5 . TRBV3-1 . TGTGCCAGCAGCCAAGAGCGGGCAGGTGATCAGCCCCAGCATTTT CASSQERAGDQPQHF
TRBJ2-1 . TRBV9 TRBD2 TGTGCCAGCAGCGTAGATACGGGGGGGCCGGATGAGCAGTTCTTC CASSVDTGGPDEQFF
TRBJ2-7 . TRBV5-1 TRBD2 TGCGCCAGCAGCAAGGGACTAGCGTTTTCCTTTAGCTCCTACGAGCAGTACTTC CASSKGLAFSFSSYEQYF
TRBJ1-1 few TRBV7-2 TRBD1 TGTGCCAGCAGCACTCGTTACAGGGGGCAAGCTTTCTTT CASSTRYRGQAFF
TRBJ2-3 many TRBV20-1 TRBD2 TGCAGTGGGAAGCGGGGGGACGGCACAGATACGCAGTATTTT CSGKRGDGTDTQYF
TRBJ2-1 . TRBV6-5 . TGTGCCAGCAGTTACTCGAACAAGAATGAGCAGTTCTTC CASSYSNKNEQFF
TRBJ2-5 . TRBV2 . TGTGCCAGCAGCACCGGGGCCCAAGAGACCCAGTACTTC CASSTGAQETQYF
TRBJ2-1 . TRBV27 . TGTGCCAGCTGGGGGCCCAGCAGGAGTATAAGTGGGTACTACAACGAGCAGTTCTTC CASWGPSRSISGYYNEQFF
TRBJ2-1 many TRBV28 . TGTGCCAGCAGTGCCCCGTCAGCGGGCTCCTACAATGAGCAGTTCTTC CASSAPSAGSYNEQFF
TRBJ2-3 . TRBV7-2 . TGTGCCAGCAGCTTAAGCCCGGGGGCTAACACAGATACGCAGTATTTT CASSLSPGANTDTQYF
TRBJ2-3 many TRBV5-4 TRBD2 TGTGCCAGCAGCTTGGCTGAGCGGGGTAGAGATACGCAGTATTTT CASSLAERGRDTQYF
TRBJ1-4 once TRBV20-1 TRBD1 TGCAGTGCTCCTGACAGGGCCGAAAAACTGTTTTTT CSAPDRAEKLFF
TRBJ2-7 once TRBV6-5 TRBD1 TGTGCCAGCAGTTACTCGGTGTCGGGACAGGGGGCCAACGAGCAGTACTTC CASSYSVSGQGANEQYF
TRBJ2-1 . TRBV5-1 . TGCGCCAGCAGCTTTGGTCCACAGGGATACAATGAGCAGTTCTTC CASSFGPQGYNEQFF
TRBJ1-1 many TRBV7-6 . TGTGCCAGCAGCTTAGCGTCAGGGTACACTGAAGCTTTCTTT CASSLASGYTEAFF
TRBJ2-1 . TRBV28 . TGTGCCAGCAGTTTAATACTGGAGGGGTTGAATGAGCAGTTCTTC CASSLILEGLNEQFF
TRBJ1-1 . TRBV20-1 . TGCAGTGCTATTTTTGGGGGCCGCACTGAAGCTTTCTTT CSAIFGGRTEAFF
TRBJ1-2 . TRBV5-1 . TGCGCCAGCAGGATCGGTGTCTCGCCGAGGAACTATGGCTACACCTTC CASRIGVSPRNYGYTF
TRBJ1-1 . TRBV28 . TGTGCCAGCTGGGGAAACCTTGGGCGGACTGAAGCTTTCTTT CASWGNLGRTEAFF
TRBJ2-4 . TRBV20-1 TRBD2 TGCAGTGCTAGAGAAGAAGCGGGGGTTTCCCCTGATAGCCCCTTTAATAAAAACATTCAGTACTTC CSAREEAGVSPDSPFNKNIQYF
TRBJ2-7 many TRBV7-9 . TGTGCCAGCAGCCTATCCCAGGCCTCCTACGAGCAGTACTTC CASSLSQASYEQYF
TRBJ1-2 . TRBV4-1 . TGCGCCAGCAGCCAGGACGGGACATCCTGGAATGGCTACACCTTC CASSQDGTSWNGYTF
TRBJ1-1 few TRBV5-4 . TGTGCCAGCAGCTCCCTTGGGATGAGCACTGAAGCTTTCTTT CASSSLGMSTEAFF
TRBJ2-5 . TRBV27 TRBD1 TGTGCCAGCAGTTTCGGGACAGGAATCCAAGAGACCCAGTACTTC CASSFGTGIQETQYF
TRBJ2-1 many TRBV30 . TGTGCCTGGAGTCCGAAGGATGAGCAGTTCTTC CAWSPKDEQFF
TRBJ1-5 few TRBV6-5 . TGTGCCAGCAGTCCCCGAGGGGGGGCAAGCAATCAGCCCCAGCATTTT CASSPRGGASNQPQHF
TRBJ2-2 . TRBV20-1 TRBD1 TGCAGTGCTACGGGACAGGGAATCTGGGGGACCGGGGAGCTGTTTTTT CSATGQGIWGTGELFF
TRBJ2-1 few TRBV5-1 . TGCGCCAGCAGCTTGGCTCCAGAACCCTACAATGAGCAGTTCTTC CASSLAPEPYNEQFF
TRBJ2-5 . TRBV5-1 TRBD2 TGCGCCAGCAGCTTACGGTCCGGGGACTACTCCTTTAAGGTGCAGTACTTC CASSLRSGDYSFKVQYF
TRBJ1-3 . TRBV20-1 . TGCAGTGCTAGAGATCGCGGGACGAGAAACACCATATATTTT CSARDRGTRNTIYF
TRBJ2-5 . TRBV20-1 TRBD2 TGCAGTGCTAGAGCTAGCGGGGAGTACCAAGAGACCCAGTACTTC CSARASGEYQETQYF
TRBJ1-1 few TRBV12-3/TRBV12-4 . TGTGCCAGCAGTTTACAGGATAACACTGAAGCTTTCTTT CASSLQDNTEAFF
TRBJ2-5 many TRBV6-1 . TGTGCCAGCAGGACACAGGATATAGAGACCCAGTACTTC CASRTQDIETQYF
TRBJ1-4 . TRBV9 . TGTGCCAGCAGCCCCAGCAGGGATGAAAAACTGTTTTTT CASSPSRDEKLFF
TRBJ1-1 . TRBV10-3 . TGTGCCATCAGTGAGTCGAACAGGGTTGGAACTGAAGCTTTCTTT CAISESNRVGTEAFF
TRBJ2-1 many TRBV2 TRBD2 TGTGCCAGCAGTGAACGGCGGGAGCTGTACAATGAGCAGTTCTTC CASSERRELYNEQFF
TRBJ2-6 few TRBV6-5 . TGTGCCAGCAGTCTACAGGTGTTCTCTGGGGCCAACGTCCTGACTTTC CASSLQVFSGANVLTF
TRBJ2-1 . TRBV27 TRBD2 TGTGCCAGCAAAGCCGGGACTAGCTTTTTCTATGAGCAGTTCTTC CASKAGTSFFYEQFF
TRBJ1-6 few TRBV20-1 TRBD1 TGCAGTGCTATCACCCTGGACAGGGGACCCTATAATTCACCCCTCCACTTT CSAITLDRGPYNSPLHF
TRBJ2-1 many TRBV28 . TGTGCCAGCAGTTTATTTCCGGGGGACAATGAGCAGTTCTTC CASSLFPGDNEQFF
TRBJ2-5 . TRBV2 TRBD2 TGTGCCAGCAGTGTTAGGACTAGCGGCCAAGAGACCCAGTACTTC CASSVRTSGQETQYF
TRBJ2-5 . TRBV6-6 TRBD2 TGTGCCACCCGGGAGGCGTCCCAAGAGACCCAGTACTTC CATREASQETQYF
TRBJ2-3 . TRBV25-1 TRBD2 TGTGCCAGCAGTGAAATGGGGCTAGCGGAAGACAATACGCAGTATTTT CASSEMGLAEDNTQYF
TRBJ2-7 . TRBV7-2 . TGTGCCAGCACCCACGCAGAAGCCTACGAGCAGTACTTC CASTHAEAYEQYF
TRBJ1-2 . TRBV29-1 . TGCAGCGTTGAAAGGGCTTCGCCTAACTATGGCTACACCTTC CSVERASPNYGYTF
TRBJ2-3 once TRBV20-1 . TGCAGTGCTAAGAGCACAGATACGCAGTATTTT CSAKSTDTQYF
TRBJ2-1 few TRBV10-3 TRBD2 TGTGCCATCAAGGAGACTAGCGGGAGACTCTACAATGAGCAGTTCTTC CAIKETSGRLYNEQFF
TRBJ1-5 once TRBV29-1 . TGCAGCGTCCGGGACAACTTTAATCAGCCCCAGCATTTT CSVRDNFNQPQHF
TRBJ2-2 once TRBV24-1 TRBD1 TGTGCCACCAGTGATACAGACAGGGACACCGGGGAGCTGTTTTTT CATSDTDRDTGELFF
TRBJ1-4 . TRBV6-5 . TGTGCCAGCAGTTACTCTCAGGGGAATGAAAAACTGTTTTTT CASSYSQGNEKLFF